This T cell receptor (beta chain) was retrieved from a study of blood T cell repertoires in COVID-19. Overall study: In each case, the material was cDNA or gDNA derived from T cells, B-cell-depleted T cells, or PBMCs.

A single count supports this clone. Per the germline V gene, CDR1 is SEHNR and CDR2 is FQNEAQ (reference sequence). Losses at the gene ends were 6 bases for V and 3 bases for J; bases not matched to a gene: 7. The CDR3 length is 14 residues. Sequencing was performed with immunoSEQ multiplex PCR; in TCRdb, only in-frame clones are kept and a portion is missing. The data show 200,000 to 250,000 clones, under 95% seen once. This sequence was found in a man younger than 40 with acute or convalescent COVID-19. V is TRBV7-9 and J is TRBJ2-5; TRBD2 aligns across 7 bases. Sequenced: peripheral blood. The CDR3, as DNA: TGTGCCAGCAGGGGACTATCGACAGAAGAGACCCAGTACTTC. The encoded protein is CASRGLSTEETQYF.